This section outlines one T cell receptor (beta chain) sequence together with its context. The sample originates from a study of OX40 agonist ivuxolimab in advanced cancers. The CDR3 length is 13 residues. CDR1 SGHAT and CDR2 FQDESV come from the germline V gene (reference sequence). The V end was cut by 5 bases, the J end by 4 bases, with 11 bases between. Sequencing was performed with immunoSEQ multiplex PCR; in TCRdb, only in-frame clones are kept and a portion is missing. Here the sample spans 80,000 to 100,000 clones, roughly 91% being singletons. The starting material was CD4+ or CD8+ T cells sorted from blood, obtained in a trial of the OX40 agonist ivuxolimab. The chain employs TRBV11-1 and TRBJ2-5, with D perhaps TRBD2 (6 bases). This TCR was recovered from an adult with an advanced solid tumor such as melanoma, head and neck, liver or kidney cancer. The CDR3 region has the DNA TGTGCCAGCAGCCGGGACTCATTAGAGACCCAGTACTTC. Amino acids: CASSRDSLETQYF.